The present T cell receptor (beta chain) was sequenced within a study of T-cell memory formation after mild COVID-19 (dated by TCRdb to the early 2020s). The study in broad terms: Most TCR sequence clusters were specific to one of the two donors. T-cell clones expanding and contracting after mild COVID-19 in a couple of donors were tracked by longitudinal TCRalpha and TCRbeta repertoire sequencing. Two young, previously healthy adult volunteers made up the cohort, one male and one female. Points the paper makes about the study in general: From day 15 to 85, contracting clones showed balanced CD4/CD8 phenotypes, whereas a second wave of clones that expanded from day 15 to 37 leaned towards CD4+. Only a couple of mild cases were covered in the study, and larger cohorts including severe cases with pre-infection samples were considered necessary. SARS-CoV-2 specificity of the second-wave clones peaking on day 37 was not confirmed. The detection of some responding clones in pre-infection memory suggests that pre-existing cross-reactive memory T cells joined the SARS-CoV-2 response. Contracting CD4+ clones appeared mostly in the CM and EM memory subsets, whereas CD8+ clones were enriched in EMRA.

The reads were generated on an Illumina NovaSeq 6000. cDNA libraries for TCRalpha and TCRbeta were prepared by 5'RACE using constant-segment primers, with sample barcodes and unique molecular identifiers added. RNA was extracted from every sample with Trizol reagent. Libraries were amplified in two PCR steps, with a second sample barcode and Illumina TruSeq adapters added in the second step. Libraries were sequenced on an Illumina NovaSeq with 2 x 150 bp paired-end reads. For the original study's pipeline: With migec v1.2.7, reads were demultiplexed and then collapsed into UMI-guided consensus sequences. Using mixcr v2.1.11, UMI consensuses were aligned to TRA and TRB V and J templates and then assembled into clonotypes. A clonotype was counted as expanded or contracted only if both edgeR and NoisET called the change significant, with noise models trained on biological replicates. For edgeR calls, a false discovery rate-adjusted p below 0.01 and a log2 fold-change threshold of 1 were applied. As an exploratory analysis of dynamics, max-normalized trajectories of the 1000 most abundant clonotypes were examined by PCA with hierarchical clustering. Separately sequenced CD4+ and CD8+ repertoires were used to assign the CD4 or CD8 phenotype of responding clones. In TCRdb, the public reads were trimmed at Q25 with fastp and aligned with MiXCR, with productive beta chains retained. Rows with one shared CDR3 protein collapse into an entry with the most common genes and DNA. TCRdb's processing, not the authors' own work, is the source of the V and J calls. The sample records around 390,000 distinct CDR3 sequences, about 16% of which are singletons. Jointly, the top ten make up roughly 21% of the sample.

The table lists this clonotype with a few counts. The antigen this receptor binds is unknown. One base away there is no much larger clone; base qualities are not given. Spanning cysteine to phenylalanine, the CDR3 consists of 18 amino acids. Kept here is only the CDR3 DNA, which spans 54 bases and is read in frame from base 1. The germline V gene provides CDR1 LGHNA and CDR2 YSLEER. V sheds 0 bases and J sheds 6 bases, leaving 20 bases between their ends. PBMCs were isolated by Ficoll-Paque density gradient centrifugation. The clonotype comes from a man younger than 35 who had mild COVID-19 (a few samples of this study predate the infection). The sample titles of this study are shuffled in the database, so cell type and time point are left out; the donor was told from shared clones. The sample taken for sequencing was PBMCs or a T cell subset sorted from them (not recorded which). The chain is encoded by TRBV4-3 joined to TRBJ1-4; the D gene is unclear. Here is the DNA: TGCGCCAGCAGCCAAGATAGCGGCGGGCCTGCCAATGATGAAAAACTGTTTTTT. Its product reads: CASSQDSGGPANDEKLFF.